This TCR beta chain originates from a study of regulatory T cells in long-lasting Graves disease. According to the study, TCR beta libraries were built with iRepertoire HTBI primers and CDR3-region Arm-PCR. TCRdb itself ran the multiplex PCR reads through MiXCR, one entry per CDR3 protein. The profile shows roughly 700,000 distinct CDR3 sequences, around 32% of them singletons. The CDR3 spans 16 residues. Between the trimmed V and J ends, which lost 1 base and 0 bases, there was a span of 11 bases. Germline V gene data show CDR1 as SGHVS and CDR2 as FNYEAQ. Overall study findings and caveats: The study found TRBV28, TRBJ1-2 and TRBJ2-5 favored in persistent disease. Possibly, too few samples lowered accuracy.

In regard to this clonotype: The antigen is undetermined.

Time point of the sample: persistent/refractory GD, antithyroid drugs over 5 years with positive TRAb. Preparation of the TCR library used RNA extracted from PBMCs. The J gene is TRBJ2-3, the V gene TRBV7-6, with D possibly being TRBD1 (6 bases). The sequences come from peripheral blood mononuclear cells (PBMCs), collected when the disease was refractory, from a patient treated with antithyroid drugs. This clonotype was sampled from a female donor with Graves disease. DNA of the CDR3: TGTGCCAGCAGCTTAGTCGCAGGGGCTAGCACAGATACGCAGTATTTT. Its protein product is CASSLVAGASTDTQYF. Full variable domain (outside the CDR3, taken from reference TRBV7-6 and TRBJ2-3): GAGVSQSPRYKVTKRGQDVALRCDPISGHVSLYWYRQALGQGPEFLTYFNYEAQQDKSGLPNDRFSAERPEGSISTLTIQRTEQRDSAMYRCASSLVAGASTDTQYFGPGTRLTVL.